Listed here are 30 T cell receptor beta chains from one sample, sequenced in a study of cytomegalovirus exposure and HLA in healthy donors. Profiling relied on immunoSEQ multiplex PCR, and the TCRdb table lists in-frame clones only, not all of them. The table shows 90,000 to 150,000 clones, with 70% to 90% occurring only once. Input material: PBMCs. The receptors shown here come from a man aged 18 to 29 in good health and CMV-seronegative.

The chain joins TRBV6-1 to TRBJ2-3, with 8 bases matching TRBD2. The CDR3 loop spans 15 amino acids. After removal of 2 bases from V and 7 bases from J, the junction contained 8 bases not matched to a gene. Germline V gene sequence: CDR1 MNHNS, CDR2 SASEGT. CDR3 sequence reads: CASSESTGGPYTQYF. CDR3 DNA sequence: TGTGCCAGCAGTGAAAGTACGGGGGGGCCTTATACGCAGTATTTT.

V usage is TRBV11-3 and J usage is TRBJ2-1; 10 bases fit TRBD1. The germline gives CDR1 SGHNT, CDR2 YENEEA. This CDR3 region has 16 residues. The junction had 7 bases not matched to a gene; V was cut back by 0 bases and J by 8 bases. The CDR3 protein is CASSLDGGQGGHEQFF. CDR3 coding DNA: TGTGCCAGCAGCTTAGATGGAGGACAGGGGGGACATGAGCAGTTCTTC.

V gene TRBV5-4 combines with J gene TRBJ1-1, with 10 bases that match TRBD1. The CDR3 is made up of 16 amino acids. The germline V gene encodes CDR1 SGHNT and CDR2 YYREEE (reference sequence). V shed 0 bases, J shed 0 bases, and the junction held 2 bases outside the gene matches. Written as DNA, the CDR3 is TGTGCCAGCAGCTTGGGGACAGGGGGTATGAACACTGAAGCTTTCTTT. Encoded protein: CASSLGTGGMNTEAFF.

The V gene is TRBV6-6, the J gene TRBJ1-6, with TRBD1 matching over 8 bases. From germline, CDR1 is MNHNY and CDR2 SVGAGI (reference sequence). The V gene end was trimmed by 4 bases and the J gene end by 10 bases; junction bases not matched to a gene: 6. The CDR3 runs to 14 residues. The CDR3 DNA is TGTGCCAGCAGTTTCACAGGGGGTGTATCACCCCTCCACTTT. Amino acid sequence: CASSFTGGVSPLHF.

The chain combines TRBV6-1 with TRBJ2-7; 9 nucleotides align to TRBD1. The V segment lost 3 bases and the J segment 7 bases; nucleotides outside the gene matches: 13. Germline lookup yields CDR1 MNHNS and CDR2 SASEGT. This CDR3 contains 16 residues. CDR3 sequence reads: CASSDRMDRGNWEQYF. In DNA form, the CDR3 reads TGTGCCAGCAGTGACCGAATGGACAGGGGAAATTGGGAGCAGTACTTC.

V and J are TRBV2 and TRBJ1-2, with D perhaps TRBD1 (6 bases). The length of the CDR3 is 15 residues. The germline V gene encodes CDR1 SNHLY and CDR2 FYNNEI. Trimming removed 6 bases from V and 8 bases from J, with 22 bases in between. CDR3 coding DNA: TGTGCCAGCAGGACAGATATCGCCTCAGGGGCGGGCTACACCTTC. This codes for CASRTDIASGAGYTF.

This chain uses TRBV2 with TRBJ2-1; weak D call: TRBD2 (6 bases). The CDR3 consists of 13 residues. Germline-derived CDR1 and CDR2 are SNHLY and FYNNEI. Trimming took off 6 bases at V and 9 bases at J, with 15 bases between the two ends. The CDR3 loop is CASRRLVSIEQFF. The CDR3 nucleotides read TGTGCCAGCAGGAGACTAGTTTCTATTGAGCAGTTCTTC. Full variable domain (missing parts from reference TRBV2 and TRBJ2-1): EPEVTQTPSHQVTQMGQEVILRCVPISNHLYFYWYRQILGQKVEFLVSFYNNEISEKSEIFDDQFSVERPDGSNFTLKIRSTKLEDSAMYFCASRRLVSIEQFFGPGTRLTVL.

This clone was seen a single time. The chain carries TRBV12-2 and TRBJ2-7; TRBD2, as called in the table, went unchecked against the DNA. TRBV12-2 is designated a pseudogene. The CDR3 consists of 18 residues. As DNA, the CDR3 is TGTGCAAGTCGCTTAGTAATCGGCGGAGAGCGAAATTCCTACGAGCAGTACTTC. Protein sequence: CASRLVIGGERNSYEQYF.

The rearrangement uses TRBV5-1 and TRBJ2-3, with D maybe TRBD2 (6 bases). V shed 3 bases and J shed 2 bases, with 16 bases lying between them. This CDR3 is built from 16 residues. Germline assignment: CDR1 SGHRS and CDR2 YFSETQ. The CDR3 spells CASSSLEGGTTDTQYF. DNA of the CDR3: TGCGCCAGCAGCTCCCTAGAGGGCGGGACCACAGATACGCAGTATTTT.

Written as DNA, the CDR3 is TGCGCCAGCAGCCAAGATTTCGGTTCCGAGCAGTACTTC. This codes for CASSQDFGSEQYF. The J gene is TRBJ2-7, the V gene TRBV4-1, with D hard to call. V was trimmed by 0 bases and J by 6 bases, leaving 9 bases between them. Germline V lookup: CDR1 MGHRA, CDR2 YSYEKL. The CDR3 spans 13 residues.

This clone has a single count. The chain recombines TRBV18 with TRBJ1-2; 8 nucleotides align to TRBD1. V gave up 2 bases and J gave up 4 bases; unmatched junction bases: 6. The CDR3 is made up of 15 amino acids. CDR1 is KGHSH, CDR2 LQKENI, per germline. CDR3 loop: CASSPSRDRTYGYTF. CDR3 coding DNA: TGTGCCAGCTCACCATCCCGGGACAGGACCTATGGCTACACCTTC.

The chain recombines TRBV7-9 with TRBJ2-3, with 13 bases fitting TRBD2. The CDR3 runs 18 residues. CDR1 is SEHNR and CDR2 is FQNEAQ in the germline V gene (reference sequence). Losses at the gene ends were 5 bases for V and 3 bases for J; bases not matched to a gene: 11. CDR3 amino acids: CASSRRRLAGGSTDTQYF. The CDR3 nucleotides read TGTGCCAGCAGCCGGCGTAGACTAGCGGGGGGTTCAACAGATACGCAGTATTTT.

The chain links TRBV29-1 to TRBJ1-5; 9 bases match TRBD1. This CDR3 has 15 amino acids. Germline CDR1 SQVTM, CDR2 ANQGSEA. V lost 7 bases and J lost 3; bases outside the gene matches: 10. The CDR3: CSGGTGRVLNQPQHF. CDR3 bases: TGCAGCGGGGGGACAGGGAGGGTCCTCAATCAGCCCCAGCATTTT.

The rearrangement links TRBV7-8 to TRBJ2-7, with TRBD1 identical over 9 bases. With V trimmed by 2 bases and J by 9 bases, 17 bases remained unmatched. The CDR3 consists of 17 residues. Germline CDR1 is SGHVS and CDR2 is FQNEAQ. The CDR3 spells CASSLSEIQGARGSQYF. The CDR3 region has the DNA TGTGCCAGCAGCTTATCGGAAATACAGGGGGCGCGAGGATCGCAGTACTTC.

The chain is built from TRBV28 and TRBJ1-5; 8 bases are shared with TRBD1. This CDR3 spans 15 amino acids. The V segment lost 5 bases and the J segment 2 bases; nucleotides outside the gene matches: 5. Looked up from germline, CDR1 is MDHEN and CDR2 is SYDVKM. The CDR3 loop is CASSPQGVGNQPQHF. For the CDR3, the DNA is TGTGCCAGCAGTCCACAGGGGGTCGGCAATCAGCCCCAGCATTTT.

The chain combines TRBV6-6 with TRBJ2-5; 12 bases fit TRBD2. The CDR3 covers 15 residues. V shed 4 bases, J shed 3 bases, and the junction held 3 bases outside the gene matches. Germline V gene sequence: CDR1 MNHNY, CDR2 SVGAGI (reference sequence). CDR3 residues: CASSLRTSGKETQYF. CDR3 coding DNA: TGTGCCAGCAGTTTACGGACTAGCGGGAAAGAGACCCAGTACTTC.

The CDR3 loop reads CASSSPGQSYEQYF. CDR3 bases: TGTGCCAGCAGCTCGCCGGGACAGTCCTACGAGCAGTACTTC. The chain uses TRBV27 and TRBJ2-7; 7 nucleotides align to TRBD1. CDR1 MNHEY and CDR2 SMNVEV come from the germline V gene (reference sequence). This CDR3 is built from 14 residues. V was clipped by 6 bases and J by 1 base; unmatched bases: 6.

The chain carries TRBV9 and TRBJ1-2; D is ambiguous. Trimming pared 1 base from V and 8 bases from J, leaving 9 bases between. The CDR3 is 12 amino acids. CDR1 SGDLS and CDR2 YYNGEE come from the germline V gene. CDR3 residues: CASSVSGFGYTF. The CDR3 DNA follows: TGTGCCAGCAGCGTATCAGGTTTCGGCTACACCTTC.

CDR3 DNA: TGTGCCAGCAGCCCGCCGGGACAGGGGTCTTATACGCAGTATTTT. It encodes CASSPPGQGSYTQYF. The gene calls are TRBV28 and TRBJ2-3; TRBD1 agrees at 10 bases. Germline lookup yields CDR1 MDHEN and CDR2 SYDVKM. Trimming removed 6 bases from V and 7 bases from J; junction bases left unmatched: 10. The CDR3 consists of 15 residues. Looking up the rest from reference TRBV28 and TRBJ2-3 gives the full variable domain: DVKVTQSSRYLVKRTGEKVFLECVQDMDHENMFWYRQDPGLGLRLIYFSYDVKMKEKGDIPEGYSVSREKKERFSLILESASTNQTSMYLCASSPPGQGSYTQYFGPGTRLTVL.

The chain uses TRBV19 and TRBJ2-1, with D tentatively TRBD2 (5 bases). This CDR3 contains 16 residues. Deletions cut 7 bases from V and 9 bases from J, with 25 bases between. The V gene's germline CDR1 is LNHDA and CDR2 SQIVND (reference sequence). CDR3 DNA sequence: TGTGCCAGTATGGAGAGGAGGCCAGGACTGGATACTGAGCAGTTCTTC. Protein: CASMERRPGLDTEQFF.

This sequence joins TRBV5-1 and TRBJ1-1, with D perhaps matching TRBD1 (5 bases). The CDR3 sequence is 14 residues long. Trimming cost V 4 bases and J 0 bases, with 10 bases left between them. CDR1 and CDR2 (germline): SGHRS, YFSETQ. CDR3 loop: CASSLGLMNTEAFF. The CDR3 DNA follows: TGCGCCAGCAGCCTGGGACTGATGAACACTGAAGCTTTCTTT.

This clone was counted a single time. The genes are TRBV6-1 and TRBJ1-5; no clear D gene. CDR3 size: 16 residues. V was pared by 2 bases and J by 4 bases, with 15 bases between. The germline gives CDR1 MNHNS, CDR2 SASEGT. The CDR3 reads CASSEFDGVGNQPQHF. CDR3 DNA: TGTGCCAGCAGTGAATTCGACGGGGTGGGAAATCAGCCCCAGCATTTT.

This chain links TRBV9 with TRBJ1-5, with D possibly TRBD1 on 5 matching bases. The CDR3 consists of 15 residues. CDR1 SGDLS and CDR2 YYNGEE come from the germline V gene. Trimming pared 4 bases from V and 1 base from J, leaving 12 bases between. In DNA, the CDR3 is TGTGCCAGCAGCTCCAGGGAGGGGAGCAATCAGCCCCAGCATTTT. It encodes CASSSREGSNQPQHF. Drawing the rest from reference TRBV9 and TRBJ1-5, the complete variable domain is DSGVTQTPKHLITATGQRVTLRCSPRSGDLSVYWYQQSLDQGLQFLIQYYNGEERAKGNILERFSAQQFPDLHSELNLSSLELGDSALYFCASSSREGSNQPQHFGDGTRLSIL.

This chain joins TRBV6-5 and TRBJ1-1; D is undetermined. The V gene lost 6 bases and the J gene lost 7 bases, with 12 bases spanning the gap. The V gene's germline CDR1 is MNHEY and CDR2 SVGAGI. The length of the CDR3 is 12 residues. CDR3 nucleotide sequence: TGTGCCAGCAGCCGATTGGCGGGTGAAGCTTTCTTT. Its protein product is CASSRLAGEAFF.

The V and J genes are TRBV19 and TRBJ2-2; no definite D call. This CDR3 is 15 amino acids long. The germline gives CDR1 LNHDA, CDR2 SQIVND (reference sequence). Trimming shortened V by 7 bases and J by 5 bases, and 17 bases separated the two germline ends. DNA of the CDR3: TGTGCCAGTACTCGGGTTGAGAGGAGTACCGGGGAGCTGTTTTTT. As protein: CASTRVERSTGELFF. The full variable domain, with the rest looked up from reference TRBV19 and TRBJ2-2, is DGGITQSPKYLFRKEGQNVTLSCEQNLNHDAMYWYRQDPGQGLRLIYYSQIVNDFQKGDIAEGYSVSREKKESFPLTVTSAQKNPTAFYLCASTRVERSTGELFFGEGSRLTVL.

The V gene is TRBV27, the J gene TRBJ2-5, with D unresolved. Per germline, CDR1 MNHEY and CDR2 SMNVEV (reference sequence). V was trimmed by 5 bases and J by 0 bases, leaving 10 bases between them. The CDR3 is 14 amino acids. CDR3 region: CASSPKQYQETQYF. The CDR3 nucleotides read TGTGCCAGCAGTCCAAAACAGTACCAAGAGACCCAGTACTTC.

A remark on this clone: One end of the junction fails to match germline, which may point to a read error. CDR3 sequence reads: CASSWGGLGHF. CDR3 DNA: TGTGCCAGCAGTTGGGGGGGGCTTGGCCACTTC. V usage is TRBV28 and J usage is TRBJ2-7; D perhaps matches TRBD2 (7 bases). The CDR3 sequence is 11 residues long. In germline, CDR1 is MDHEN, CDR2 SYDVKM.

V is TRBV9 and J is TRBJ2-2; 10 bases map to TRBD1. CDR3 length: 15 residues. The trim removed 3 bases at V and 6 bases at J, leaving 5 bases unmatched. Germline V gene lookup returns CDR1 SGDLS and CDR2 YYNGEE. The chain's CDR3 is CASSALGQGAGELFF. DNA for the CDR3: TGTGCCAGCAGCGCCCTCGGACAGGGGGCCGGGGAGCTGTTTTTT.

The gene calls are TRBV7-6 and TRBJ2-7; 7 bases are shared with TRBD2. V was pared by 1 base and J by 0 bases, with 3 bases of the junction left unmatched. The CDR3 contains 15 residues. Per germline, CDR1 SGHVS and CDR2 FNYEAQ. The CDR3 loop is CASSLGGGGSYEQYF. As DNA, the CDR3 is TGTGCCAGCAGCTTAGGGGGGGGAGGCTCCTACGAGCAGTACTTC. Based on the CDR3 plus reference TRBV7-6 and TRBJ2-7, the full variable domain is GAGVSQSPRYKVTKRGQDVALRCDPISGHVSLYWYRQALGQGPEFLTYFNYEAQQDKSGLPNDRFSAERPEGSISTLTIQRTEQRDSAMYRCASSLGGGGSYEQYFGPGTRLTVT.

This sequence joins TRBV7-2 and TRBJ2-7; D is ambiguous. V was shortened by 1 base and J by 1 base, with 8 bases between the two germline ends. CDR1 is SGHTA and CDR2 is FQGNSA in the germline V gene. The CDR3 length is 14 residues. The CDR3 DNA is TGTGCCAGCAGCTTAGAAGACATTTCCTACGAGCAGTACTTC. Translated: CASSLEDISYEQYF.